Each of the 20 T cell receptor beta chains below was sequenced from the same sample in a study of STAT3 mutations in large granular lymphocyte leukemia. Findings of the study overall: In T-cell large granular lymphocyte leukemia, about half of patients showed multiple immunodominant subclonotypes.

Profiled with immunoSEQ multiplex PCR; TCRdb holds only in-frame clones, not every one. Among roughly 29,000 clones listed, more than 60% were seen once. Their antigens remain unidentified. Sequencing was done on a sample of peripheral blood mononuclear cells. All receptors derive from a woman in her 50s with T-cell large granular lymphocyte leukemia. Some clones in this sample may be carry-over from other donors' samples.

The chain employs TRBV5-4 and TRBJ2-3; 7 bases align to TRBD2. The V gene's germline CDR1 is SGHNT and CDR2 YYREEE (reference sequence). This CDR3 comprises 17 residues. The V gene end was trimmed by 4 bases and the J gene end by 2 bases; junction bases not matched to a gene: 13. CDR3 in amino acids: CASSRPPSGGNTDTQYF. In nucleotides, the CDR3 is TGTGCCAGCAGCCGCCCCCCTAGCGGAGGAAACACAGATACGCAGTATTTT.

The V gene is TRBV27, the J gene TRBJ1-4; 7 nucleotides match TRBD1. The trim removed 3 bases at V and 8 bases at J, leaving 6 bases unmatched. The CDR3 totals 14 residues. Germline assignment: CDR1 MNHEY and CDR2 SMNVEV (reference sequence). CDR3 region: CASSFVGTAEKLFF. The CDR3 DNA reads TGTGCCAGCAGTTTCGTCGGGACAGCCGAAAAACTGTTTTTT. The full variable domain, completed using reference TRBV27 and TRBJ1-4, is EAQVTQNPRYLITVTGKKLTVTCSQNMNHEYMSWYRQDPGLGLRQIYYSMNVEVTDKGDVPEGYKVSRKEKRNFPLILESPSPNQTSLYFCASSFVGTAEKLFFGSGTQLSVL.

The V and J genes are TRBV7-2 and TRBJ2-3; D gene uncertain. Trimming pared 4 bases from V and 2 bases from J, leaving 4 bases between. This CDR3 region has 12 residues. CDR1 is SGHTA and CDR2 is FQGNSA in the germline V gene. This chain's CDR3 is CASSWTTDTQYF. Written as DNA, the CDR3 is TGTGCCAGCAGCTGGACCACAGATACGCAGTATTTT. The full variable domain, completed using reference TRBV7-2 and TRBJ2-3, is GAGVSQSPSNKVTEKGKDVELRCDPISGHTALYWYRQSLGQGLEFLIYFQGNSAPDKSGLPSDRFSAERTGGSVSTLTIQRTQQEDSAVYLCASSWTTDTQYFGPGTRLTVL.

The V gene is TRBV20-1, the J gene TRBJ2-3; D is ambiguous. The CDR3 sequence is 11 residues long. Germline assignment: CDR1 DFQATT and CDR2 SNEGSKA (reference sequence). Between the trimmed V and J ends, which lost 6 bases and 4 bases, there was a span of 8 bases. CDR3 amino acids: CSAKIADTQYF. CDR3 in DNA: TGCAGTGCGAAAATTGCAGATACGCAGTATTTT.

This chain links TRBV5-1 with TRBJ2-6; D uncertain. Germline V gene sequence: CDR1 SGHRS, CDR2 YFSETQ. The germline V and J ends were trimmed by 0 bases and 0 bases, with 1 base remaining between them. The length of the CDR3 is 14 residues. CDR3 DNA: TGCGCCAGCAGCTTGGGCTCTGGGGCCAACGTCCTGACTTTC. Translation gives CASSLGSGANVLTF. The complete variable domain, with remaining parts taken from reference TRBV5-1 and TRBJ2-6, reads KAGVTQTPRYLIKTRGQQVTLSCSPISGHRSVSWYQQTPGQGLQFLFEYFSETQRNKGNFPGRFSGRQFSNSRSEMNVSTLELGDSALYLCASSLGSGANVLTFGAGSRLTVL.

The rearrangement uses TRBV27 and TRBJ1-5; D is possibly TRBD1 (6 bases). Trimming removed 4 bases from V and 6 bases from J, with 22 bases in between. The CDR3 runs to 17 residues. CDR1 MNHEY and CDR2 SMNVEV come from the germline V gene (reference sequence). The DNA for the CDR3 is TGTGCCAGCAGTTCGACGGCCCTTGGCAGGGGCTTTCAGCCCCAGCATTTT. It yields the protein CASSSTALGRGFQPQHF.

J is TRBJ1-1 and V is TRBV18, with D uncertain. V was trimmed by 3 bases and J by 0 bases, leaving 11 bases between them. This CDR3 comprises 15 residues. In germline, CDR1 is KGHSH, CDR2 LQKENI. CDR3 residues: CASSPQKGLNTEAFF. In DNA form, the CDR3 reads TGTGCCAGCTCACCGCAGAAGGGTTTGAACACTGAAGCTTTCTTT.

The chain has TRBV19 and TRBJ2-7; D is possibly TRBD1 (7 bases). V was trimmed by 10 bases and J by 6 bases, leaving 19 bases between them. The CDR3 is made up of 13 amino acids. Looked up from germline, CDR1 is LNHDA and CDR2 is SQIVND (reference sequence). CDR3 coding DNA: TGTGCCACCTCGGAGGGGGCGTATCGCGAGCAGTACTTC. Amino acid sequence: CATSEGAYREQYF.

The J gene is TRBJ2-5, the V gene TRBV7-2; D call uncertain. V was clipped by 5 bases and J by 1 base, with 14 bases between them. The CDR3 is 15 residues long. Per germline, CDR1 SGHTA and CDR2 FQGNSA. The CDR3 DNA is TGTGCCAGCAGCGCGGCTATACAGCGCCAAGAGACCCAGTACTTC. Its protein is CASSAAIQRQETQYF.

The table lists this clone with a count of one. The V gene is TRBV7-9, the J gene TRBJ2-7, with D possibly being TRBD1 (6 bases). Germline V lookup: CDR1 SEHNR, CDR2 FQNEAQ (reference sequence). The V end lost 5 bases, the J end lost 1 base, and 9 bases lay between the germline ends. This CDR3 is 13 amino acids long. CDR3 sequence reads: CASSARGSYEQYF. CDR3 DNA sequence: TGTGCCAGCAGCGCAAGGGGGTCCTACGAGCAGTACTTC.

The V gene is TRBV7-8, the J gene TRBJ1-4; the D is unclear. The CDR3 has 15 amino acids. V lost 2 bases, J lost 4 bases, and 11 bases lay in between. Germline V gene lookup returns CDR1 SGHVS and CDR2 FQNEAQ. CDR3 region: CASSLSMLVNEKLFF. The CDR3 coding sequence is TGTGCCAGCAGCTTATCCATGTTAGTTAATGAAAAACTGTTTTTT.

This clone was seen once. The chain's CDR3 is CAWRQGANYGYTF. CDR3 sequence (DNA): TGTGCCTGGAGACAGGGGGCGAACTATGGCTACACCTTC. The rearrangement joins TRBV30 to TRBJ1-2, with 9 nucleotides matching TRBD1. The CDR3 is made up of 13 amino acids. The ends lost 3 bases at V and 2 bases at J; junction bases unmatched: 1. Germline V lookup: CDR1 GTSNPN, CDR2 SVGIG (reference sequence).

The CDR3 DNA reads TGTGCCAGCTCATCCGACAGGGGGCGAAGTGAAAAACTGTTTTTT. This gives the protein CASSSDRGRSEKLFF. This chain joins TRBV18 and TRBJ1-4, with 10 positions matching TRBD1. Germline V gene data show CDR1 as KGHSH and CDR2 as LQKENI. Unmatched junction bases numbered 7, after V lost 5 bases and J lost 7 bases. There are 15 residues in the CDR3.

The V call is TRBV23-1, the J call TRBJ2-7; a possible D gene is TRBD1 (7 bases). TRBV23-1 is identified as an open reading frame with a role that is uncertain. This CDR3 region has 15 residues. The germline V and J ends were trimmed by 0 bases and 5 bases, with 14 bases remaining between them. CDR3 amino acids: CASSQSRQGGNEQYF. DNA for the CDR3: TGCGCCAGCAGTCAATCGAGGCAGGGGGGCAACGAGCAGTACTTC.

The chain links TRBV7-2 to TRBJ1-1; no reliable D call. Germline CDR1 reads SGHTA; CDR2 reads FQGNSA. V dropped 1 base and J dropped 4 bases, with 7 bases sitting between them. The CDR3 has 13 residues. CDR3 coding DNA: TGTGCCAGCAGCTTAGTGGTGACCACTGAAGCTTTCTTT. This gives the protein CASSLVVTTEAFF. Variable domain in full (rest from reference TRBV7-2 and TRBJ1-1): GAGVSQSPSNKVTEKGKDVELRCDPISGHTALYWYRQSLGQGLEFLIYFQGNSAPDKSGLPSDRFSAERTGGSVSTLTIQRTQQEDSAVYLCASSLVVTTEAFFGQGTRLTVV.

CDR3 loop: CASGPLGRDRNYGYTF. The CDR3, as DNA: TGTGCCAGCGGGCCTTTAGGGAGGGACAGGAACTATGGCTACACCTTC. This chain joins TRBV7-9 and TRBJ1-2; the match to TRBD1 covers 8 bases. Germline CDR1 reads SEHNR; CDR2 reads FQNEAQ (reference sequence). The CDR3 consists of 16 residues. J was trimmed by 2 bases and V by 8 bases; bases with no gene match: 13. The full variable domain, completed using reference TRBV7-9 and TRBJ1-2, is DTGVSQNPRHKITKRGQNVTFRCDPISEHNRLYWYRQTLGQGPEFLTYFQNEAQLEKSRLLSDRFSAERPKGSFSTLEIQRTEQGDSAMYLCASGPLGRDRNYGYTFGSGTRLTVV.

The rearrangement uses TRBV29-1 and TRBJ2-7; a possible D gene is TRBD2 (6 bases). Germline V gene lookup returns CDR1 SQVTM and CDR2 ANQGSEA. This CDR3 is built from 13 residues. V lost 2 bases and J lost 1, with 9 bases in between. This chain's CDR3 is CSVERSGSYEQYF. The CDR3 region has the DNA TGCAGCGTTGAAAGGAGCGGGTCCTACGAGCAGTACTTC.

The rearrangement links TRBV28 to TRBJ2-7; 10 bases are a match to TRBD1. V was pared by 7 bases and J by 5 bases, with 17 bases of the junction left unmatched. Germline V gene lookup returns CDR1 MDHEN and CDR2 SYDVKM. The CDR3 has 17 residues. The CDR3 sequence is CASTKGPGDRGKDEQYF. The CDR3, as DNA: TGTGCCAGCACCAAGGGCCCCGGGGACAGGGGAAAGGACGAGCAGTACTTC.

The gene calls are TRBV18 and TRBJ2-5; no clear D gene. The CDR3 totals 13 residues. Deletions cut 4 bases from V and 0 bases from J, with 6 bases between. Germline V lookup: CDR1 KGHSH, CDR2 LQKENI. CDR3 bases: TGTGCCAGCTCACGTGCCTACCAAGAGACCCAGTACTTC. Protein product: CASSRAYQETQYF.

The chain employs TRBV29-1 and TRBJ2-7; perhaps TRBD2 as D (5 bases). The germline V gene has CDR1 SQVTM and CDR2 ANQGSEA. This CDR3 has 15 amino acids. V lost 5 bases and J 4 bases, leaving 21 bases between the germline ends. CDR3 loop: CSVLRTGFGKYEQYF. The DNA of the CDR3 is TGCAGCGTTTTAAGGACGGGGTTTGGAAAATACGAGCAGTACTTC.